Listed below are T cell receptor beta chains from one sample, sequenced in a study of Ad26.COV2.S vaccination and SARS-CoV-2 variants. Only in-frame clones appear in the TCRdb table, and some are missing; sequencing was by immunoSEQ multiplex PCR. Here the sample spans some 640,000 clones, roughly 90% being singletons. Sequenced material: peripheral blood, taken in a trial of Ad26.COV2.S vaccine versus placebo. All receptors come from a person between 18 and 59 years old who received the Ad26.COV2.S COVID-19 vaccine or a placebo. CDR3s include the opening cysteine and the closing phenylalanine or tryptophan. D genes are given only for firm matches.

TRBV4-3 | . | CASSQDGGGSYNEQFF
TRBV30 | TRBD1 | CASGTGVYEQYF
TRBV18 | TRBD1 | CASSTQQGVGNNEQFF
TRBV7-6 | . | CASSLLGAALSEAFF
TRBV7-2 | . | CASSLVPVQRSANQPQHF
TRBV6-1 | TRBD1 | CASRETGETNQPQHF
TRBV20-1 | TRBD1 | CSASSGQGAYEQYF
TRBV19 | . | CASSISNEQFF
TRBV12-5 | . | CASGLSTGNTEAFF
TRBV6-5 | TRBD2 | CASSLAGVEQFF
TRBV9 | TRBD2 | CASSVVGAGADNEQFF
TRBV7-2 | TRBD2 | CASSLTPAGAGEQFF
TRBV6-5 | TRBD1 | CASQDRLSYEQYF
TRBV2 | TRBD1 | CASSEMAGGTGELFF
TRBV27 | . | CASKIPGYNSPLHF
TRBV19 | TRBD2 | CASSLLAGGSYEQYF
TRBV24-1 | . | CATEQYGTEAFF
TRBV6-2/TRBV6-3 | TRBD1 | CASSYFLATGDINQPQHF
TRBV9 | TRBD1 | CASSVMGTGTPGELFF
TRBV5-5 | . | CASSLVGVQETQYF
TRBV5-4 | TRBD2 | CASSLLAGGPDEQFF
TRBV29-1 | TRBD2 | CSVAVAGGRGANVLTF
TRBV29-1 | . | CSVEAWGGLSGELFF
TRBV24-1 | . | CATSDFYEQFF
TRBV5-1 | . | CASSLLGTLSTDTQYF
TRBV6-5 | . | CASSYSRTEGYTF
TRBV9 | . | CASSVGTGGELFF
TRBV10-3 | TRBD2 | CAISESGLARYEQFF
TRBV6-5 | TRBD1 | CASSYTTGAYTF
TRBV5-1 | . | CASSPTLAGRETQYF
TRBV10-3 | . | CAITPPTTTGTEAFF
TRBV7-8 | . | CASSLAGAGELFF
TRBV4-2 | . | CASSQRAGDTEAFF
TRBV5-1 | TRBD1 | CASSAGQGLHQPQHF
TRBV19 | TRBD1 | CASRRQGATGANVLTF
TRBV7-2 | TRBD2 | CASSLSGSLNNEQFF
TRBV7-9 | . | CASSIYRVTSTDTQYF
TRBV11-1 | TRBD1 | CASSLRAGQGYNEQFF
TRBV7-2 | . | CASSFSSTDTQYF
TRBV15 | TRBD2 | CATSRTWGGTSTGTYEQYF
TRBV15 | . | CATSREGQTNEKLFF
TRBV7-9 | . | CASSPSGGTEAFF
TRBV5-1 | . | CASSLEWGLRYGYTF
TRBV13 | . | CASSLGEGTEAFF
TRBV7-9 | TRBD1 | CGIEDRVSYEQYF
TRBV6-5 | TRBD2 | CASSLAGGSTDTQYF
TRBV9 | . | CASSHTRAVDTQYF
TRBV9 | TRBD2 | CASSSSGAQETQYF
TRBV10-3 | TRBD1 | CAISAGDRSMNTEAFF
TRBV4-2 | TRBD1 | CASSQNGDRGDTEAFF
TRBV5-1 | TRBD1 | CASSVTGGSPVVYF
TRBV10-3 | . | CAISESGPRSSYEQYF
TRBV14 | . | CASNLPPGVSNQPQHF
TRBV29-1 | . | CSASNAGYEQYF